The 26 T cell receptor beta chains listed next were all sequenced from one sample in a study of blood T cell repertoires in COVID-19 (TCRdb year 2020). Library generation was performed with the immunoSEQ multiplex PCR assay. The clones in this table, taken by TCRdb from immuneACCESS, are in-frame only. Not every clone is retained; where verified, under half of the shortfall comes from an unresolved V gene, and the cause of the rest is unknown. In this sample the table shows some 320,000 clones, more than 70% of which occur a single time. Clones ranked in the top ten supply 6.5% to 9.5% of the sample. The sample comprised peripheral blood. These receptors all stem from a woman aged 45-65 years who had recovered from COVID-19.

The rearrangement uses TRBV5-6 and TRBJ1-6; 9 bases map to TRBD1. The junction had 6 bases not matched to a gene; V was cut back by 4 bases and J by 10 bases. Germline CDR1 SGHDT, CDR2 YYEEEE. The CDR3 length is 14 residues. The CDR3 loop reads CASSPDRGFSPLHF. For the CDR3, the DNA is TGTGCCAGCAGCCCGGACAGGGGTTTCTCACCCCTCCACTTT.

The V call is TRBV2, the J call TRBJ2-5; perhaps TRBD2 as D (7 bases). Looked up from germline, CDR1 is SNHLY and CDR2 is FYNNEI. This CDR3 is 14 amino acids long. V gave up 4 bases and J gave up 0 bases, with 9 bases separating them. In nucleotides, the CDR3 is TGTGCCAGCAGTGGCGGGGGCAACCAAGAGACCCAGTACTTC. As protein: CASSGGGNQETQYF. Supplemented by reference TRBV2 and TRBJ2-5, the full variable domain reads EPEVTQTPSHQVTQMGQEVILRCVPISNHLYFYWYRQILGQKVEFLVSFYNNEISEKSEIFDDQFSVERPDGSNFTLKIRSTKLEDSAMYFCASSGGGNQETQYFGPGTRLLVL.

This clone was counted once. The chain couples TRBV6-6 to TRBJ1-5; D unclear. The CDR3 is 14 amino acids. V was shortened by 2 bases and J by 4 bases, with 9 bases between the two germline ends. Germline assignment: CDR1 MNHNY and CDR2 SVGAGI (reference sequence). The CDR3: CASSYMENNQPQHF. DNA of the CDR3: TGTGCCAGCAGTTACATGGAGAATAATCAGCCCCAGCATTTT.

Only one count was recorded for this clone. The junction differs from germline at one of its ends, possibly a read error. The chain uses TRBV6-2 or TRBV6-3 and TRBJ1-2; 7 bases agree with TRBD1. The CDR3 extends over 14 amino acids. CDR1 and CDR2 from the germline V gene are MNHEY and SVGEGT. This CDR3 reads CASNYWQGDYGYTF. The CDR3 DNA follows: TGTGCCAGCAATTACTGGCAGGGGGACTATGGCTACACCTTC.

CDR3 DNA: TGCGCCAGCAGCCAAGATTGGCAGGGGAACACCGGGGAGCTGTTTTTT. Its translation is CASSQDWQGNTGELFF. J is TRBJ2-2 and V is TRBV4-3; a possible D gene is TRBD1 (5 bases). The germline V gene encodes CDR1 LGHNA and CDR2 YSLEER. The CDR3 contains 16 residues. V lost 0 bases to trimming and J lost 1 base, with 9 bases between them.

The CDR3 sequence is CAWSVLTTGELFF. DNA of the CDR3: TGTGCCTGGAGTGTACTTACCACCGGGGAGCTGTTTTTT. This sequence joins TRBV30 and TRBJ2-2; D not certain. This CDR3 comprises 13 residues. Germline V gives CDR1 GTSNPN, CDR2 SVGIG (reference sequence). V was cut by 0 bases and J by 4 bases, with 6 bases left in between. Drawing the rest from reference TRBV30 and TRBJ2-2, the complete variable domain is SQTIHQWPATLVQPVGSPLSLECTVEGTSNPNLYWYRQAAGRGLQLLFYSVGIGQISSEVPQNLSASRPQDRQFILSSKKLLLSDSGFYLCAWSVLTTGELFFGEGSRLTVL.

The CDR3 sequence is CATSGGNLPPYGYTF. DNA for the CDR3: TGTGCCACCAGCGGAGGAAACCTACCCCCCTATGGCTACACCTTC. This rearrangement joins TRBV15 to TRBJ1-2; D unclear. Germline V gene lookup returns CDR1 LNHNV and CDR2 YYDKDF (reference sequence). V was cut by 5 bases and J by 4 bases, with 17 bases left in between. The CDR3 sequence is 15 residues long.

Remarks on this clone: Other nucleotide sequences from this sample produce the same CDR3. The V gene is TRBV5-1, the J gene TRBJ2-1; D might be TRBD2 (5 bases). The V end was cut by 0 bases, the J end by 0 bases, with 7 bases between. The CDR3 length is 15 residues. Germline CDR1 is SGHRS and CDR2 is YFSETQ. The CDR3, as DNA: TGCGCCAGCAGCTTGGTAGGGAGCTCCTACAATGAGCAGTTCTTC. This encodes CASSLVGSSYNEQFF.

The chain couples TRBV5-1 to TRBJ2-5; 10 bases align to TRBD2. The CDR3 covers 15 residues. CDR1 and CDR2 (germline): SGHRS, YFSETQ. The V gene end was trimmed by 4 bases and the J gene end by 1 base; junction bases not matched to a gene: 4. Here the CDR3 DNA reads TGCGCCAGCAGCAGTGGACTAGCGGCCCAAGAGACCCAGTACTTC. Translating gives CASSSGLAAQETQYF.

The chain combines TRBV10-3 with TRBJ1-1; D gene ambiguous. This CDR3 is built from 15 residues. Trimming left V 7 bases short and J 0 bases short, with 15 bases between. Germline CDR1 and CDR2: ENHRY and SYGVKD. The CDR3 DNA sequence: TGTGCCATCAAAAGTGAGAAGTCCATGAACACTGAAGCTTTCTTT. Translation: CAIKSEKSMNTEAFF.

The chain carries TRBV18 and TRBJ2-1, with 12 bases identical to TRBD1. Germline trimming cut 6 bases from V and 8 bases from J; bases unmatched to any gene: 8. CDR3 length equals 15 residues. The germline gives CDR1 KGHSH, CDR2 LQKENI. CDR3 in amino acids: CASSRGQGARDEQFF. In DNA, the CDR3 is TGTGCCAGCTCCCGGGGACAGGGGGCGCGGGATGAGCAGTTCTTC.

This sequence joins TRBV30 and TRBJ2-1, with D unclear. The length of the CDR3 is 15 residues. V lost 2 bases, J lost 3 bases, and 14 bases lay in between. Germline CDR1 is GTSNPN and CDR2 is SVGIG (reference sequence). The CDR3 DNA sequence: TGTGCCTGGAGTTCTGGTCTTTCAGTCTACAATGAGCAGTTCTTC. It encodes CAWSSGLSVYNEQFF.

The CDR3 reads CASSLRQGANEQYF. CDR3 DNA: TGCGCCAGCAGCCTTCGACAGGGGGCCAACGAGCAGTACTTC. The gene calls are TRBV5-1 and TRBJ2-7, with 10 bases that match TRBD1. Germline V gene data show CDR1 as SGHRS and CDR2 as YFSETQ. Germline trimming cut 4 bases from V and 5 bases from J; bases unmatched to any gene: 6. The length of the CDR3 is 14 residues.

As regards this clone: This sample includes further DNA sequences coding for the same CDR3. This chain connects TRBV19 to TRBJ2-2, with 7 bases matching TRBD2. The CDR3 runs 14 residues. Germline CDR1 reads LNHDA; CDR2 reads SQIVND (reference sequence). The V gene end was trimmed by 7 bases and the J gene end by 4 bases; junction bases not matched to a gene: 6. The CDR3 DNA reads TGTGCCAGTAAGGCGGGAGAGATCACCGGGGAGCTGTTTTTT. This sequence encodes CASKAGEITGELFF.

The chain employs TRBV5-4 and TRBJ1-6; the match to TRBD1 covers 7 bases. Germline values: CDR1 SGHNT, CDR2 YYREEE (reference sequence). This CDR3 has 14 residues. J lost 8 bases, V lost 5 bases, and 7 bases had no gene match. The CDR3 loop reads CASSLQGLDSPLHF. CDR3 in DNA: TGTGCCAGCAGTTTACAGGGGTTGGATTCACCCCTCCACTTT.

The genes are TRBV9 and TRBJ2-1, with 12 positions matching TRBD2. This CDR3 region has 16 residues. Germline V lookup: CDR1 SGDLS, CDR2 YYNGEE. V shed 3 bases and J 9 bases; nucleotides not matched to a gene: 10. The CDR3 region is CASSARTSGTAGEQFF. The DNA of the CDR3 is TGTGCCAGCAGCGCCCGGACTAGCGGGACGGCTGGTGAGCAGTTCTTC.

This clone was found once. This chain uses TRBV5-1 with TRBJ1-4; D possibly corresponds to TRBD1 (6 bases). V lost 2 bases and J 7 bases, leaving 15 bases between the germline ends. Germline V CDR1 and CDR2: SGHRS, YFSETQ. The CDR3 extends over 15 amino acids. CDR3 sequence reads: CASSFQGRLGEKLFF. The CDR3 nucleotides read TGCGCCAGCAGCTTTCAGGGGCGCCTGGGTGAAAAACTGTTTTTT.

The genes are TRBV7-2 and TRBJ2-7; no clear D. Trimming shortened V by 2 bases and J by 2 bases, and 7 bases separated the two germline ends. CDR1 is SGHTA and CDR2 is FQGNSA in the germline V gene. This CDR3 has 13 amino acids. The CDR3 DNA sequence: TGTGCCAGCAGCTTATATCGTACCTACGAGCAGTACTTC. It is translated as CASSLYRTYEQYF.

The V gene is TRBV29-1, the J gene TRBJ1-4, with 8 nucleotides matching TRBD1. The CDR3 is 14 residues long. J gave up 8 bases and V 1 base, and 6 bases lay outside the gene matches. CDR1 is SQVTM and CDR2 is ANQGSEA in the germline V gene. The CDR3 nucleotides read TGCAGCGTTGAAGGGACAGGGACGGGGGAAAAACTGTTTTTT. Translated, it gives CSVEGTGTGEKLFF.

This clone has only one observation. The genes are TRBV11-2 and TRBJ2-1, with 8 positions matching TRBD1. CDR1 SGHAT and CDR2 FQNNGV come from the germline V gene. The CDR3 has 13 amino acids. Trimming took 5 bases from V and 10 from J; bases not matched to a gene: 7. The CDR3 here is CASSQVGDREQFF. Here the CDR3 DNA reads TGTGCCAGCAGCCAAGTCGGGGACAGGGAGCAGTTCTTC.

The chain carries TRBV6-5 and TRBJ1-5, with unresolved D. This CDR3 has 15 residues. Trimming shortened V by 5 bases and J by 6 bases, and 17 bases separated the two germline ends. CDR1 MNHEY and CDR2 SVGAGI come from the germline V gene. CDR3 sequence reads: CASSPGPWVSQPQHF. Written as DNA, the CDR3 is TGTGCCAGCAGTCCGGGTCCTTGGGTAAGTCAGCCCCAGCATTTT.

The chain recombines TRBV3-1 (or the pseudogene TRBV3-2) with TRBJ2-1; D not certain. There are 13 residues in the CDR3. Germline V gene sequence: CDR1 LGHDT, CDR2 YNNKEL (reference sequence). Trimming took off 1 base at V and 4 bases at J, with 5 bases between the two ends. The CDR3 region is CASSQGSYNEQFF. The CDR3 nucleotides are TGTGCCAGCAGCCAAGGCAGTTACAATGAGCAGTTCTTC.

This clone was recorded only once. The chain links TRBV4-2 to TRBJ2-1; D may be TRBD1 (8 bases). This CDR3 contains 19 residues. The V and J ends lost 1 base and 0 bases respectively, with 19 bases between them. Germline CDR1 reads LGHNA; CDR2 reads YNFKEQ. CDR3 sequence reads: CASSQGVGSGTGSYNEQFF. DNA of the CDR3: TGTGCCAGCAGCCAAGGGGTTGGAAGCGGGACAGGCTCCTACAATGAGCAGTTCTTC.

The DNA of the CDR3 is TGTGCAAGGTGGAGCGGAGCAAACTACAATGAGCAGTTCTTC. This sequence encodes CARWSGANYNEQFF. This chain uses TRBV12-2 with TRBJ2-1; the table's D call TRBD2 went unverified against the DNA. TRBV12-2 is a pseudogene segment. CDR3 size: 14 residues.

V gene TRBV5-6 combines with J gene TRBJ1-5, with 10 positions matching TRBD1. The CDR3 covers 15 residues. V lost 4 bases and J lost 2; bases outside the gene matches: 3. Germline V gene data show CDR1 as SGHDT and CDR2 as YYEEEE. The chain's CDR3 is CASSETGGGNQPQHF. The CDR3, as DNA: TGTGCCAGCAGCGAGACAGGGGGCGGCAATCAGCCCCAGCATTTT.

The J gene is TRBJ1-5, the V gene TRBV30; the D gene is possibly TRBD1 (6 bases). The CDR3 has 13 residues. Trimming stripped 6 bases from V and 5 bases from J, with 14 bases between. The germline V gene encodes CDR1 GTSNPN and CDR2 SVGIG (reference sequence). CDR3 in amino acids: CACCGTSDQPQHF. The CDR3 nucleotides are TGTGCCTGTTGTGGGACATCGGATCAGCCCCAGCATTTT.